The rows below give T cell receptor beta chains drawn from one sample of a study of cytotoxic CD8 clonotypes in ibrutinib-treated CLL. Measured with immunoSEQ multiplex PCR; TCRdb has only the in-frame clones, and not every one. Altogether some 140,000 clones are present, less than 90% being singletons, with the ten largest covering about 3.3%. The material was PBMCs, obtained after 24 months of ibrutinib treatment. The receptors derive from a human donor with chronic lymphocytic leukemia. Each CDR3 is given with its conserved first and last residue. D genes are given only for firm matches. The size entry is marked missing in some rows and otherwise reads once, few, many or a size class.

CDR3 protein,CDR3 DNA,clone size,V gene,J gene,D gene
CASSFGGEQFF,TGTGCCAGCAGCTTTGGGGGTGAGCAGTTCTTC,few,TRBV7-3,TRBJ2-1,.
CASSPSQGARTEAFF,TGTGCCAGCAGCCCATCTCAGGGGGCGAGAACTGAAGCTTTCTTT,.,TRBV6-5,TRBJ1-1,TRBD1
CASSEMDARYSNQPQHF,TGCGCCAGCAGTGAAATGGACGCACGGTATAGCAATCAGCCCCAGCATTTT,.,TRBV10-2,TRBJ1-5,.
CASSQDIGGNEAFF,TGCGCCAGCAGCCAAGATATCGGAGGGAATGAAGCTTTCTTT,.,TRBV4-3,TRBJ1-1,.
CASSPDWGGNTEAFF,TGTGCCAGCAGCCCGGACTGGGGAGGGAACACTGAAGCTTTCTTT,.,TRBV7-2,TRBJ1-1,.
CAWSDTDRGTEAFF,TGTGCCTGGAGTGATACAGACAGGGGCACTGAAGCTTTCTTT,.,TRBV30,TRBJ1-1,TRBD1
CASSLGGNTEAFF,TGTGCCAGCAGCTTGGGAGGGAACACTGAAGCTTTCTTT,few,TRBV5-5,TRBJ1-1,.
CATKPGWQATDIQYF,TGTGCCACCAAACCGGGGTGGCAGGCCACGGACATTCAGTACTTC,few,TRBV28,TRBJ2-4,.
CASSLQGNEKLFF,TGTGCCAGCAGCTTACAGGGAAATGAAAAACTGTTTTTT,.,TRBV9,TRBJ1-4,.
CATQGNTEAFF,TGTGCCACCCAGGGAAACACTGAAGCTTTCTTT,.,TRBV10-3,TRBJ1-1,.
CASRSGGFGEQFF,TGTGCCAGCAGGAGCGGGGGTTTTGGTGAGCAGTTCTTC,.,TRBV6-5,TRBJ2-1,TRBD2
CAWSANTRSGTQYF,TGTGCCTGGAGTGCAAATACCAGGAGCGGTACGCAGTATTTT,once,TRBV30,TRBJ2-3,.
CAWSVLGGPETQYF,TGTGCCTGGAGTGTACTTGGGGGGCCAGAGACCCAGTACTTC,.,TRBV30,TRBJ2-5,.
CASSTRFGYEQYF,TGTGCCAGCAGTACCCGTTTCGGTTACGAGCAGTACTTC,once,TRBV27,TRBJ2-7,.
CASMDRGPYEQYF,TGTGCCAGCATGGACAGGGGGCCCTACGAGCAGTACTTC,.,TRBV6-6,TRBJ2-7,TRBD1